At least ten counts were recorded for the clone carrying this T cell receptor (beta chain). What it binds is not known. From the reads, TCRdb called clonotypes with MiXCR, one entry per CDR3 protein. The sample lists about 700,000 distinct CDR3 sequences; roughly a third were seen once. This entry is derived from a study of T cell repertoires in cytomegalovirus infection. Study-wide background: CMV epitopes in the study were HLA-C-restricted (recently identified) and HLA-B-restricted (well studied). The public TCR beta signatures pointed to both CMV infection and matching HLA type. Study observations and caveats: Summed frequency of shared TCR beta families picked out CMV carriers who also had the relevant HLA. The study found HLA-C-restricted CMV-specific TCR beta clonotypes dominating the ex vivo response.

This CDR3 is built from 13 residues. Germline V gene lookup returns CDR1 SGHTA and CDR2 FQGNSA. Trimming cost V 1 base and J 5 bases, with 8 bases left between them. The receptor was isolated from a human donor in good health (CMV status not recorded). Some clones in this sample may be carry-over from other donors' samples. The J gene is TRBJ2-5, the V gene TRBV7-2; D assignment may be TRBD1 or TRBD2 (5 bases each). The sequenced sample was cultured PBMCs, obtained from culture after CMV antigen stimulation. CDR3 in amino acids: CASSLVGTETQYF. CDR3 nucleotides: TGTGCCAGCAGCTTAGTTGGGACGGAGACCCAGTACTTC.